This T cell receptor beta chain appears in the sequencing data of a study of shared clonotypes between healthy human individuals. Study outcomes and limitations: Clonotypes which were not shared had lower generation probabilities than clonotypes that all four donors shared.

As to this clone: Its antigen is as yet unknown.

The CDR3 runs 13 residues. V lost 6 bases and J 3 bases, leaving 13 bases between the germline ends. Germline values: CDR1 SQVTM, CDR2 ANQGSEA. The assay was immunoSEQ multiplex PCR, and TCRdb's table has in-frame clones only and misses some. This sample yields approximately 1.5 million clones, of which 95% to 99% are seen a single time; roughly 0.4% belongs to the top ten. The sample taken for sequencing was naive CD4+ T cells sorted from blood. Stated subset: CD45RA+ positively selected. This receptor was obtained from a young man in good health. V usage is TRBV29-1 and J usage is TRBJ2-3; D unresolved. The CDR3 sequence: CSVENPGTDTQYF. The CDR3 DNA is TGCAGCGTCGAGAACCCGGGTACAGATACGCAGTATTTT.